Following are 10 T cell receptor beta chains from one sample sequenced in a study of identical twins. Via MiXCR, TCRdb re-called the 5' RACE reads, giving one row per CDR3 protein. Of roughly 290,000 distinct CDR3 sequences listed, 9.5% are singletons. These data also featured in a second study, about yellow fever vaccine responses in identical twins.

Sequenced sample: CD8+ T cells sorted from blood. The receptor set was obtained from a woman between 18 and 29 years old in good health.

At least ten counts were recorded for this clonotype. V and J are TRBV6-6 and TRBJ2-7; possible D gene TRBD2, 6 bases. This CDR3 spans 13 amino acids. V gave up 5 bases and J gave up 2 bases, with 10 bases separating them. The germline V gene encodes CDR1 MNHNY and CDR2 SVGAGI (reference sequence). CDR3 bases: TGTGCCAGCAGTCGGGAGCGTACCTACGAGCAGTACTTC. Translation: CASSRERTYEQYF.

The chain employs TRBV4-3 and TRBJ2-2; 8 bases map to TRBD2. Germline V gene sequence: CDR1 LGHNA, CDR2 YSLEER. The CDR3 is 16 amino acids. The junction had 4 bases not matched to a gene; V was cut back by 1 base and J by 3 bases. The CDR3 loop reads CASSQVDGRDTGELFF. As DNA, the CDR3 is TGCGCCAGCAGCCAAGTTGACGGGAGGGACACCGGGGAGCTGTTTTTT.

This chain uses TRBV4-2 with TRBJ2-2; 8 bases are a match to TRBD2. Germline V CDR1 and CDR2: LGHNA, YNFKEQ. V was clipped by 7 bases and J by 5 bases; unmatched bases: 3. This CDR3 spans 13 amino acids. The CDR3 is CASKASGTGELFF. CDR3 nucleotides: TGTGCCAGCAAGGCTAGCGGGACCGGGGAGCTGTTTTTT.

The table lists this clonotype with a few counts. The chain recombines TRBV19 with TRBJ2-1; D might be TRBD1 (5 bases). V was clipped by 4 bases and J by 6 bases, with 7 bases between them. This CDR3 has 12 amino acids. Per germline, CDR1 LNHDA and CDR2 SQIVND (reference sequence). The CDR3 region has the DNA TGTGCCAGTAGTACTACAGGCAATGAGCAGTTCTTC. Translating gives CASSTTGNEQFF.

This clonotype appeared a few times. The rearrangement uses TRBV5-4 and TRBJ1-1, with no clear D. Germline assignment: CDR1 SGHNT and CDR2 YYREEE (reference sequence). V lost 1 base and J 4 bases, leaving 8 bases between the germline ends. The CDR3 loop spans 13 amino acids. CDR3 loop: CASSLLMSTEAFF. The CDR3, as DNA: TGTGCCAGCAGCTTGCTAATGAGCACTGAAGCTTTCTTT. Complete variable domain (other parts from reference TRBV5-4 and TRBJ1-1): ETGVTQSPTHLIKTRGQQVTLRCSSQSGHNTVSWYQQALGQGPQFIFQYYREEENGRGNFPPRFSGLQFPNYSSELNVNALELDDSALYLCASSLLMSTEAFFGQGTRLTVV.

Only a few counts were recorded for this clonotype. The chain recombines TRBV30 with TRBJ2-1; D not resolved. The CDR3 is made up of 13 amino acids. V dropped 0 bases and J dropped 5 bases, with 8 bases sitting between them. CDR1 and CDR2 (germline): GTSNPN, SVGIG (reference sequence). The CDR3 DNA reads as TGTGCCTGGAGTGTACTACAGAACAATGAGCAGTTCTTC. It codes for CAWSVLQNNEQFF. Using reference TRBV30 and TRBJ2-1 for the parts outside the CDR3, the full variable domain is SQTIHQWPATLVQPVGSPLSLECTVEGTSNPNLYWYRQAAGRGLQLLFYSVGIGQISSEVPQNLSASRPQDRQFILSSKKLLLSDSGFYLCAWSVLQNNEQFFGPGTRLTVL.

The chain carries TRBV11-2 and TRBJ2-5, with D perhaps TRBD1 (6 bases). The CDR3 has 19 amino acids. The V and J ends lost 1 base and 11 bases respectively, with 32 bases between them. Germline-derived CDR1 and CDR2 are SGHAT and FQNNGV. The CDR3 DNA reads TGTGCCAGCAGCTTAGGAACAGGGTTCGCTCTGGTGGACCCCGAGGGTCAGTACTTC. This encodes CASSLGTGFALVDPEGQYF.

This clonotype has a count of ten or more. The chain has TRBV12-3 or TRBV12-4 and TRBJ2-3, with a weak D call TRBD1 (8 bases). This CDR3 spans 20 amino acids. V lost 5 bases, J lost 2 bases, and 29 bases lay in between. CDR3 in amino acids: CASSGYTHLGQGGATDTQYF. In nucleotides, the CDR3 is TGTGCCAGCAGTGGATACACCCACTTAGGACAGGGAGGGGCCACAGATACGCAGTATTTT.

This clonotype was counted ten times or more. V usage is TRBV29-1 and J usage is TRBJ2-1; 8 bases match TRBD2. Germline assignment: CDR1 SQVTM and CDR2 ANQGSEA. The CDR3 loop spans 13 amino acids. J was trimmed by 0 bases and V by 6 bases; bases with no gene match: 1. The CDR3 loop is CSVGGGSYNEQFF. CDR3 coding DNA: TGCAGCGTCGGGGGGGGCTCCTACAATGAGCAGTTCTTC.

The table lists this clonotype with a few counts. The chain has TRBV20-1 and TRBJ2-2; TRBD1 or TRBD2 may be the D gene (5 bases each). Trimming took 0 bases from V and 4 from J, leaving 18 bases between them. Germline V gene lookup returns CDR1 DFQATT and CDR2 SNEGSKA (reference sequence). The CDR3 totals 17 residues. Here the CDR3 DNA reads TGCAGTGCTAGAGATCGGATAGGGGACCGAGTCACCGGGGAGCTGTTTTTT. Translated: CSARDRIGDRVTGELFF.